The 10 T cell receptor beta chains presented below share a single source sample, sequenced in a study of cytomegalovirus exposure and HLA in healthy donors. The PCR was carried out with 60 Vbeta primers and 13 Jbeta primers. Measured with immunoSEQ multiplex PCR; TCRdb has only the in-frame clones, and not every one. Seen here are roughly 140,000 clones, roughly 70% observed once, and the top ten hold about 4.1%. Source material: PBMCs. The receptors derive from a man in his 60s in good health and CMV-seronegative.

The rearrangement joins TRBV19 to TRBJ1-1; 10 bases line up with TRBD1. Trimming at V came to 7 bases and at J to 7 bases, leaving 6 bases not matched to a gene. The germline V gene has CDR1 LNHDA and CDR2 SQIVND (reference sequence). The CDR3 runs to 13 residues. CDR3 loop: CASTDRGRGEAFF. The CDR3 DNA follows: TGTGCCAGTACGGACAGGGGGAGGGGTGAAGCTTTCTTT.

The genes are TRBV19 and TRBJ1-5; a weak D match, TRBD1 (5 bases). The CDR3 totals 14 residues. CDR1 is LNHDA, CDR2 SQIVND, per germline (reference sequence). V was clipped by 3 bases and J by 11 bases, with 17 bases between them. The chain's CDR3 is CASSMLTAGGAQHF. The CDR3, as DNA: TGTGCCAGTAGTATGTTAACAGCGGGGGGTGCCCAGCATTTT.

The chain employs TRBV11-2 and TRBJ2-1; TRBD1 agrees at 7 bases. CDR1 is SGHAT, CDR2 FQNNGV, per germline. After removal of 2 bases from V and 0 bases from J, the junction contained 1 base not matched to a gene. The CDR3 is made up of 15 amino acids. CDR3 nucleotide sequence: TGTGCCAGCAGCTTAAACAGGGGCTCCTACAATGAGCAGTTCTTC. Translated, it gives CASSLNRGSYNEQFF.

This chain links TRBV11-3 with TRBJ2-1, with TRBD1 matching over 11 bases. Per the germline V gene, CDR1 is SGHNT and CDR2 is YENEEA. V gave up 5 bases and J gave up 5 bases; unmatched junction bases: 17. The CDR3 length is 19 residues. The CDR3: CASSPGQGAFVTQNNEQFF. CDR3 sequence (DNA): TGTGCCAGCAGCCCCGGACAGGGGGCCTTCGTCACCCAAAACAATGAGCAGTTCTTC.

There are a few counts of this clone. The V and J genes are TRBV18 and TRBJ2-5; 10 positions agree with TRBD2. The J segment lost 1 base and the V segment lost 2 bases, leaving 4 bases of the junction unmatched. The CDR3 is 16 amino acids. The germline V gene encodes CDR1 KGHSH and CDR2 LQKENI. CDR3 coding DNA: TGTGCCAGCTCACCAATCCGGACTAGCGGCCAAGAGACCCAGTACTTC. It encodes CASSPIRTSGQETQYF.

The genes are TRBV11-2 and TRBJ2-1; 7 positions agree with TRBD1. The germline V gene encodes CDR1 SGHAT and CDR2 FQNNGV. V gave up 1 base and J gave up 4 bases; unmatched junction bases: 4. CDR3 size: 15 residues. The DNA of the CDR3 is TGTGCCAGCAGCTTAGGGCCAGGGGGTTACAATGAGCAGTTCTTC. Its translation: CASSLGPGGYNEQFF.

There are a few counts of this clone. This chain joins TRBV19 and TRBJ2-5; possibly TRBD1 for D (6 bases). The CDR3 has 14 residues. Germline-derived CDR1 and CDR2 are LNHDA and SQIVND (reference sequence). V gave up 1 base and J gave up 5 bases, with 11 bases separating them. CDR3 DNA: TGTGCCAGTAGTATAGGAGGGCAGGGGGAGACCCAGTACTTC. Translated, it gives CASSIGGQGETQYF.

V and J are TRBV14 and TRBJ2-2, with 8 bases aligning to TRBD2. V trimming: 8 bases; J trimming: 3 bases; junction bases outside the gene matches: 8. The V gene's germline CDR1 is SGHDN and CDR2 FVKESK. This CDR3 region has 15 residues. The CDR3 DNA is TGTGCCAGCGGCCTACTAGCGGAGGACACCGGGGAGCTGTTTTTT. This gives the protein CASGLLAEDTGELFF.

The rearrangement links TRBV20-1 to TRBJ1-1; D is unclear. Germline V lookup: CDR1 DFQATT, CDR2 SNEGSKA (reference sequence). The V end was cut by 3 bases, the J end by 4 bases, with 6 bases between. This CDR3 has 11 amino acids. CDR3 protein: CSARSGTEAFF. For the CDR3, the DNA is TGCAGTGCTAGGTCAGGCACTGAAGCTTTCTTT.

The chain recombines TRBV28 with TRBJ1-1; D remains unclear. This CDR3 has 18 amino acids. The germline V gene has CDR1 MDHEN and CDR2 SYDVKM. Trimming pared 6 bases from V and 2 bases from J, leaving 25 bases between. The CDR3: CASSYTLMADWANTEAFF. DNA for the CDR3: TGTGCCAGCAGCTATACGCTTATGGCCGATTGGGCTAACACTGAAGCTTTCTTT. Variable domain in full (rest from reference TRBV28 and TRBJ1-1): DVKVTQSSRYLVKRTGEKVFLECVQDMDHENMFWYRQDPGLGLRLIYFSYDVKMKEKGDIPEGYSVSREKKERFSLILESASTNQTSMYLCASSYTLMADWANTEAFFGQGTRLTVV.